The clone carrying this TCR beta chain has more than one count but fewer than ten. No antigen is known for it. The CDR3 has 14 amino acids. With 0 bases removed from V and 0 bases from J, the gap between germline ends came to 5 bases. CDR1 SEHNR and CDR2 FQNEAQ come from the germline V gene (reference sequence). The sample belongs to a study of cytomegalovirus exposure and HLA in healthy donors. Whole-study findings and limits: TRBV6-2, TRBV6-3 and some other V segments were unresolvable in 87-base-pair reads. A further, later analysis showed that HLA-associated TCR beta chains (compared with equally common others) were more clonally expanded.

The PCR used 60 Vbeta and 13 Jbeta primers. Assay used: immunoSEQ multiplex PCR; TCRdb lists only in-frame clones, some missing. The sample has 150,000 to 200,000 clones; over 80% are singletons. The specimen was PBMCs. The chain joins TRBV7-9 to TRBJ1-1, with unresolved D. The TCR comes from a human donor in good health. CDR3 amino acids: CASSLAGLNTEAFF. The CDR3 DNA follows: TGTGCCAGCAGCTTAGCCGGTCTGAACACTGAAGCTTTCTTT.